Here is one TCR beta chain with its context. Its matching antigen is unknown. The sample belongs to a study of monozygotic twins with inflammatory bowel disease. Study findings and constraints: Repertoires of patients may have been made more variable by differing immunosuppressive treatments. Researchers reported no repertoire similarity difference between concordant and discordant twins, possibly from limited power. Among IBD patients, TCRbeta diversity (inverse Simpson) was lower than in healthy co-twins.

Input per TCR library consisted of 3500 ng of total RNA. TCRdb reprocessed the 5' RACE reads and stores each CDR3 protein as one record, lacking DNA. The sample holds some 450,000 distinct CDR3 sequences. This CDR3 has 14 amino acids. Germline V gene data show CDR1 as LNHDA and CDR2 as SQIVND (reference sequence). The sequence was collected from a human donor with ulcerative colitis or Crohn's disease, or a healthy co-twin of an affected twin (not recorded which). Sequenced material: blood. V and J are TRBV19 and TRBJ2-7; the TCRdb D gene call, TRBD1, has no DNA to confirm it. The CDR3 sequence is CASSIGQHSYEQYF.